Sequencing of this T cell receptor (beta chain) was carried out in a study of neurological immune-mediated disorders. The ends lost 3 bases at V and 4 bases at J; junction bases unmatched: 13. This CDR3 is 17 amino acids long. Time point meaning: longitudinal time-point 1 (baseline). TCRdb reprocessed the 5' RACE reads with MiXCR, giving one entry per CDR3 protein. This sample yields fewer than 90,000 distinct CDR3 sequences, of which 10% are seen a single time; approximately 9.6% belongs to the top ten. This clonotype has a count of ten or more. Material for sequencing was PBMCs. This clonotype originated in a man aged 25 to 40 in good health. This chain joins TRBV12-3 or TRBV12-4 and TRBJ1-1; 8 nucleotides align to TRBD1. The CDR3 sequence: CASSFQLKPDRATEAFF. CDR3 DNA sequence: TGTGCCAGCAGTTTCCAACTAAAACCGGACAGGGCCACTGAAGCTTTCTTT.